This T cell receptor (beta chain) was captured in a study of T cell responses to AZD1222 COVID-19 vaccine. Findings and limits, study-wide: Repertoire collection took place solely once the T cell response had peaked. Receipt of two AZD1222 doses was followed by a rise in Spike-specific TCR breadth and depth.

Trimming took off 3 bases at V and 10 bases at J, with 15 bases between the two ends. The germline gives CDR1 MDHEN, CDR2 SYDVKM. CDR3 length: 14 residues. With regard to this clone: Its antigen is undetermined.

Profiling relied on immunoSEQ multiplex PCR, and the TCRdb table lists in-frame clones only, not all of them. The sample lists roughly 120,000 clones; roughly four fifths were seen once. Here the sequenced sample was peripheral blood, taken on day 0 of AZD1222 vaccination. The clonotype was recovered from an adult in good health. The chain carries TRBV28 and TRBJ1-4; D gene uncertain. The CDR3 DNA reads as TGTGCCAGCAGTTTCTTTGGGGAGGTGGGAAAACTGTTTTTT. This codes for CASSFFGEVGKLFF. Variable domain in full (rest from reference TRBV28 and TRBJ1-4): DVKVTQSSRYLVKRTGEKVFLECVQDMDHENMFWYRQDPGLGLRLIYFSYDVKMKEKGDIPEGYSVSREKKERFSLILESASTNQTSMYLCASSFFGEVGKLFFGSGTQLSVL.